The subject of this entry is one T cell receptor (beta chain). The antigen remains undetermined. Per the authors' pipeline: Without quality scores, immunoSEQ junctional reads could not be filtered like full-length reads. Assay used: immunoSEQ multiplex PCR; TCRdb lists only in-frame clones, some missing. V and J calls and clone size are as listed in that table; D and trimming were resolved from the DNA. The table records almost 700,000 clones, under 95% of them present only once. This record comes from a study of shared clonotypes between healthy human individuals. The wider study: Participating donors consisted of a couple of women and three men aged 18 to 49.

Positive CCR7 selection of CD45RO-negative cells yielded the naive CD8 cells, and terminally differentiated effector memory CD45RA+ cells were excluded. General study findings and limits: The represented genetic and exposure-history diversity was limited by the small number of donors.

V lost 5 bases and J lost 3; bases outside the gene matches: 13. The CDR3 totals 16 residues. Germline lookup yields CDR1 MNHEY and CDR2 SMNVEV (reference sequence). The sample comprised naive CD8+ T cells sorted from blood. This chain connects TRBV27 to TRBJ2-7; 7 nucleotides align to TRBD1. This TCR derives from a man aged 30 to 39 in good health. This CDR3 reads CASSPALGTDIYEQYF. CDR3 bases: TGTGCCAGCAGTCCAGCGCTCGGGACAGACATCTACGAGCAGTACTTC.